This TCR beta chain was sequenced in a study of control samples from healthy donors and cancer patients. Germline lookup yields CDR1 GTSNPN and CDR2 SVGIG (reference sequence). This CDR3 has 14 amino acids. V lost 7 bases and J 4 bases, leaving 16 bases between the germline ends. The data were produced by immunoSEQ multiplex PCR, yet TCRdb's version contains in-frame clones alone and is incomplete. The sample has approximately 190,000 clones, approximately 90% seen once. This receptor was taken from a man aged 25-45 years in good health. This sequence joins TRBV30 and TRBJ2-2, with a weak D call TRBD1 (6 bases). The specimen sequenced was blood. Here the CDR3 reads CALTDRSVTGELFF. For the CDR3, the DNA is TGTGCCTTAACTGACAGGTCGGTCACCGGGGAGCTGTTTTTT. Full variable domain (outside the CDR3, taken from reference TRBV30 and TRBJ2-2): SQTIHQWPATLVQPVGSPLSLECTVEGTSNPNLYWYRQAAGRGLQLLFYSVGIGQISSEVPQNLSASRPQDRQFILSSKKLLLSDSGFYLCALTDRSVTGELFFGEGSRLTVL.